The rows below give T cell receptor beta chains drawn from one sample of a study of regulatory T cells in long-lasting Graves disease. TCRdb redid the calling of the multiplex PCR reads with MiXCR, one entry per CDR3 protein. The data contain 450,000 to 600,000 distinct CDR3 sequences, under 20% of them seen just once; the ten biggest clones take up roughly an eighth. These data were likewise used in another study, on T cells in Graves' hyperthyroidism and ophthalmopathy.

Sequences were derived from peripheral blood mononuclear cells (PBMCs), sampled at new diagnosis, from a patient treated with antithyroid drugs. The receptors here all came from a man aged 35 to 55 with Graves disease. The CDR3 runs from the conserved cysteine through the conserved F or W. Fields, in order: V gene, D gene, clone size, J gene, CDR3 DNA, CDR3 protein. D genes are given only for firm matches. Size values are once, few and many counts, or a class for expanded clones, and some rows have none.

TRBV5-1	-	many	TRBJ2-1	TGCGCCAGCAGCTTTTACAGCTTCAATGAGCAGTTCTTC	CASSFYSFNEQFF
TRBV5-5	TRBD1	many	TRBJ2-7	TGTGCCAGCAGCTTGGTACAGGGGGCGGGTGAGCAGTACTTC	CASSLVQGAGEQYF
TRBV3-1	-	many	TRBJ2-7	TGTGCCAGCAGCCAAATACACAACTACGAGCAGTACTTC	CASSQIHNYEQYF
TRBV10-3	TRBD2	-	TRBJ2-3	TGTGCCATCAAGTCTAGCGGATTCACAGATGCGCAGTATTTT	CAIKSSGFTDAQYF
TRBV28	TRBD1	many	TRBJ2-7	TGTGCCAGCAGTTTATCGCAAATGAGGGACAGCTACGAGCAGTACTTC	CASSLSQMRDSYEQYF
TRBV7-2	-	-	TRBJ2-7	TGTGCCAGCAGCTTAGAGGGGGGAGGGGGCTACGAGCAGTACTTC	CASSLEGGGGYEQYF
TRBV5-1	-	many	TRBJ2-3	TGTGCCAGCAGCTCAAATACCTTAACAGATACGCAGTATTTT	CASSSNTLTDTQYF
TRBV14	-	-	TRBJ2-1	TGTGCCAGCAGCTCAGGGGCCACCTCCTACAATGAGCAGTTCTTC	CASSSGATSYNEQFF
TRBV15	-	few	TRBJ1-4	TGTGCCACCAGCAGAGCCTGGCAAGAGCTACTGTTTTTT	CATSRAWQELLFF
TRBV7-3	TRBD2	many	TRBJ2-7	TGTGCCAGCAGCTCCCATGGTGGGCTAGCGGGAGGGCACGAGCAGTACTTC	CASSSHGGLAGGHEQYF
TRBV5-1	-	-	TRBJ1-1	TGCGCCAGCAGCTTGGACGGTGAGGGAGGAGCTTTCTTT	CASSLDGEGGAFF
TRBV12-3/TRBV12-4	-	few	TRBJ2-5	TGTGCCAGCAGTTCATTCACAGGGAAACGGGAGACCCAGTACTTC	CASSSFTGKRETQYF
TRBV12-3/TRBV12-4	-	many	TRBJ2-1	TGTGCCAGCAGTCTAGGGGGCGGGAGTGGGGAAAAGCAGTTCTTC	CASSLGGGSGEKQFF
TRBV12-3/TRBV12-4	-	many	TRBJ1-5	TGTGCCAGCAGTCCGGACGCTAGCAATCAGCCCCAGCATTTT	CASSPDASNQPQHF
TRBV20-1	-	few	TRBJ2-1	TGCAGTGCTGGGCTTAGCTCCTACAATGAGCAGTTCTTC	CSAGLSSYNEQFF
TRBV11-2	-	many	TRBJ2-5	TGTGCCAGCAGCCCCCAGACTAGTCAAGAGACCCAGTACTTC	CASSPQTSQETQYF
TRBV6-2/TRBV6-3	-	-	TRBJ1-4	TGTGCCAGCAGAAGACAGCCCGAAAAACTGTTTTTT	CASRRQPEKLFF
TRBV30	-	many	TRBJ2-7	TGTGCCTGGAGTGTTAAAGGGAGTGGGTACGAGCAGTACTTC	CAWSVKGSGYEQYF
TRBV10-2	TRBD2	many	TRBJ2-7	TGCGCCAGCAGTGATCGCGGGAGGACTACCTACGAGCAGTACTTC	CASSDRGRTTYEQYF
TRBV15	TRBD2	many	TRBJ2-7	TGTGCCACCAGCAGAGTACCCGCGGGACTAGCGGGAGGGCCCTCCGGCGAGCAGTACTTC	CATSRVPAGLAGGPSGEQYF
TRBV3-1	-	few	TRBJ2-2	TGTGCCAGCAGCCCTCTCTCGGGGTGGGAGCTGTTTTTT	CASSPLSGWELFF
TRBV5-6	TRBD2	many	TRBJ2-7	TGTGCCAGCAGCAGCGGGGGTCCCTACGAGCAGTACTTC	CASSSGGPYEQYF
TRBV6-1	TRBD2	few	TRBJ2-5	TGTGCCAGCAGGAGGATTAGCGGGAGTGAGACCCAGTACTTC	CASRRISGSETQYF
TRBV11-2	TRBD1	many	TRBJ1-6	TGTGCCAGCAGCTCATTGACAGGGACGGCTTCACCCCTCCACTTT	CASSSLTGTASPLHF
TRBV7-9	-	many	TRBJ2-5	TGTGCCAGCAGGAAAGGCGGGGAGACCCAGTACTTC	CASRKGGETQYF
TRBV24-1	TRBD1	few	TRBJ1-2	TGTGCCACCAGTGAGGCCCGAGGGACAGCAACTGGCTACACCTTC	CATSEARGTATGYTF
TRBV12-3/TRBV12-4	TRBD2	-	TRBJ2-7	TGTGCCAGCAACAAAACTCGCACTGGGTCTAGCGGAGGATACGAGCAGTATTTC	CASNKTRTGSSGGYEQYF
TRBV10-3	-	-	TRBJ2-7	TGTGCCATGAAAAGCGGGGACAGCTACGAGCAGTACTTC	CAMKSGDSYEQYF
TRBV5-1	-	many	TRBJ2-1	TGCGCCAGCAGGACCCCGGGAGTCCACTCCTACAATGAGCAGTTCTTC	CASRTPGVHSYNEQFF
TRBV20-1	-	many	TRBJ2-7	TGCAGTGCTAGAACCGATACCCTCTACGAGCAGTACTTC	CSARTDTLYEQYF
TRBV18	-	many	TRBJ2-1	TGTGCCAGCTCAATGTCCGGGACCTTTGACTACAATGAGCAGTTCTTC	CASSMSGTFDYNEQFF
TRBV5-6	TRBD2	many	TRBJ2-2	TGTGCCAGCACCTATTTAACTAGCGACGACACCGGGGAGCTGTTTTTT	CASTYLTSDDTGELFF
TRBV12-3/TRBV12-4	-	-	TRBJ2-1	TGTGCCAGCAGTTTGGGAGGGGGGCCCTCCGGGAATGAGCAGTTCTTC	CASSLGGGPSGNEQFF
TRBV12-3/TRBV12-4	-	few	TRBJ2-6	TGTGCCAGCAGTTATCCAGGGCCCGGGGCCAACGTCCTGACTTTC	CASSYPGPGANVLTF
TRBV2	TRBD1	many	TRBJ2-1	TGTGCCAGCAAGGAGACAGGGCCCAACAATGAGCAGTTCTTC	CASKETGPNNEQFF
TRBV2	TRBD1	many	TRBJ1-6	TGTGCCAGCAGTGAAACAGGGGGCCTTTCACCCCTCCACTTT	CASSETGGLSPLHF
TRBV20-1	-	many	TRBJ2-5	TGCAGTGCTGCGTGGGCAGGGCTCGAGACCCAGTACTTC	CSAAWAGLETQYF
TRBV15	TRBD1	few	TRBJ2-3	TGTGCCACCAGCGGGGACAGGGGAGTAACAGATACGCAGTATTTT	CATSGDRGVTDTQYF
TRBV5-5	TRBD2	-	TRBJ2-2	TGTGCCAGCAGCTTAAGGACTAGCGGGAGGGCCGTCACCGGGGAGCTGTTTTTT	CASSLRTSGRAVTGELFF
TRBV20-1	-	many	TRBJ2-1	TGCAGTGTTAGCGTTGGGGACAATGAGCAGTTCTTC	CSVSVGDNEQFF
TRBV2	-	many	TRBJ1-1	TGTGCCAGCAGTGATTTCCCCAGGTCGAACACTGAAGCTTTCTTT	CASSDFPRSNTEAFF
TRBV28	TRBD1	few	TRBJ2-2	TGTGCCAGCAGTCGAGACAGGGCGGCCGGGGAGCTGTTTTTT	CASSRDRAAGELFF
TRBV27	TRBD2	many	TRBJ2-1	TGTGCCAGCTCTTGGGGCCGGCTAGCGGGATACAGTGAGCAGTTCTTC	CASSWGRLAGYSEQFF
TRBV27	TRBD2	many	TRBJ2-3	TGTGCCAGCAGTCCGACTAGCGGACTCACAGATACGCAGTATTTT	CASSPTSGLTDTQYF
TRBV5-6	TRBD1	many	TRBJ1-1	TGTGCCAGCAGCTTGGGGTTCCTCGGGACAGCGAACACTGAAGCTTTCTTT	CASSLGFLGTANTEAFF
TRBV28	TRBD2	many	TRBJ2-3	TGTGCCAGCAGGAGCGGGAGGAGGACAGATACGCAGTATTTT	CASRSGRRTDTQYF
TRBV3-1	TRBD1	few	TRBJ1-4	TGTGCCAGCAGCACCCGGACAGGGGTTACTGAAAAACTGTTTTTT	CASSTRTGVTEKLFF
TRBV6-2/TRBV6-3	TRBD1	many	TRBJ1-1	TGTGCCAGCAGTTATCTGACAGGGGGCGGAAACACTGAAGCTTTCTTT	CASSYLTGGGNTEAFF
TRBV19	-	few	TRBJ1-4	TGTGCCAGTAGTACCCCGAGGGGGAATAATGAAAAACTGTTTTTT	CASSTPRGNNEKLFF
TRBV12-3/TRBV12-4	-	many	TRBJ1-6	TGTGCCAGCAGTTCCTGGATGGATGGTTCACCCCTCCACTTT	CASSSWMDGSPLHF
TRBV6-1	-	few	TRBJ2-7	TGTGCCAGCGCCCCAGGAGGAGCTCATTACTCCTACGAGCAGTACTTC	CASAPGGAHYSYEQYF
TRBV20-1	-	few	TRBJ2-2	TGCAGTGCTAGAAAGGGAGCATCCCCCGGGGAGCTGTTTTTT	CSARKGASPGELFF
TRBV9	-	many	TRBJ2-3	TGTGCCAGCAGCGCACCCACAGATACGCAGTATTTT	CASSAPTDTQYF
TRBV7-9	-	many	TRBJ1-1	TGTGCCAGCAGCTTAGAACCAGACACTGAAGCTTTCTTT	CASSLEPDTEAFF
TRBV30	TRBD2	many	TRBJ2-1	TGTGCCTGGAGTGTACCGGGACTAGTGGCCAATGAGCAGTTCTTC	CAWSVPGLVANEQFF
TRBV6-1	-	few	TRBJ2-7	TGTGCCAGCAGTGTCGCAGAATCCTACGAGCAGTACTTC	CASSVAESYEQYF
TRBV2	TRBD1	-	TRBJ2-5	TGTGCCAGCGTTAGACAGGGGGCAGAGACCCAGTACTTC	CASVRQGAETQYF
TRBV20-1	TRBD2	many	TRBJ2-7	TGCAGTGCTAGACCTAGCGGGAGCGCCTACGAGCAGTACTTC	CSARPSGSAYEQYF